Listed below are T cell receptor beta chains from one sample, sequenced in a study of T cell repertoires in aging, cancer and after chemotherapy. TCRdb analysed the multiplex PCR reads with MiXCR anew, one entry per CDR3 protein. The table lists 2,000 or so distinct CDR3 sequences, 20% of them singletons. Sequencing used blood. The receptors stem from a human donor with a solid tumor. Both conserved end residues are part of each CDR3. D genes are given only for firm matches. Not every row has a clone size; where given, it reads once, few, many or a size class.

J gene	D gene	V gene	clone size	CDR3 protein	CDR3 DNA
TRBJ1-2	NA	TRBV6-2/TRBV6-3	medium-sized	CARDPYPPGAHNYGYTF	TGTGCCAGGGACCCTTACCCGCCCGGGGCTCATAACTATGGCTACACCTTC
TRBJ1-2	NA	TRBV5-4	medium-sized	CASSPQGLDYGYTF	TGTGCCAGCAGCCCCCAGGGGTTGGACTATGGCTACACCTTC
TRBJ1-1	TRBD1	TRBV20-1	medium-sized	CSARRQGPTEAFF	TGCAGTGCTAGGAGACAGGGACCCACTGAAGCTTTCTTT
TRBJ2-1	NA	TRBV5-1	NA	CASSLVFDEQFF	TGCGCCAGCAGCTTGGTATTCGATGAGCAGTTCTTC
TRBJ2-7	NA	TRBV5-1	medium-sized	CASSLGSFYEQYF	TGCGCCAGCAGCTTGGGGAGCTTTTACGAGCAGTACTTC
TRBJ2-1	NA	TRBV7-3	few	CASSLGDPRYYNEQFF	TGTGCCAGCAGCTTAGGGGACCCGCGCTATTACAATGAGCAGTTCTTC
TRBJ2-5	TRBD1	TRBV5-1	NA	CARSGTGEWETQYF	TGTGCCAGAAGCGGGACAGGGGAATGGGAGACCCAGTACTTC
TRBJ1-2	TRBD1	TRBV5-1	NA	CASSLDRGGYGYTF	TGCGCCAGCAGCTTGGACAGGGGGGGCTATGGCTACACCTTC
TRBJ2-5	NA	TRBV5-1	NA	CARSWRARPYF	TGCGCCAGGTCCTGGAGAGCCCGCCCCTACTTC
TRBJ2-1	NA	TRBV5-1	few	CASWAGHYNEQFF	TGCGCCAGCTGGGCGGGCCACTACAATGAGCAGTTCTTC
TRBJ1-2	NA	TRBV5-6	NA	CASRRTATYGYTF	TGTGCCAGCAGACGGACAGCCACCTATGGCTACACCTTC
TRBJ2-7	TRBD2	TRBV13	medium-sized	CASSDGTRRFYEQYF	TGTGCCAGCAGCGACGGGACTAGAAGGTTCTACGAGCAGTACTTC
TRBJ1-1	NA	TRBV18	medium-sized	CASSPGVGTEAFF	TGTGCCAGCTCACCAGGGGTTGGCACTGAAGCTTTCTTT
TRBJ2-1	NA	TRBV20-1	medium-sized	CSARDVGSSYNEQFF	TGCAGTGCTAGAGATGTAGGCAGCTCCTACAATGAGCAGTTCTTC
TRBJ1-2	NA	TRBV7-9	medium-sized	CASRPGEIDYGYTF	TGTGCCAGCAGGCCGGGGGAGATTGACTATGGCTACACCTTC
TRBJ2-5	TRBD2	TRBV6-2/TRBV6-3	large	CASSYAGGAETQYF	TGTGCCAGCAGTTACGCGGGAGGGGCGGAGACCCAGTACTTC
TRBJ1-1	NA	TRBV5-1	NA	CASSLEGVNTEAFF	TGCGCCAGCAGCTTGGAGGGGGTGAACACTGAAGCTTTCTTT
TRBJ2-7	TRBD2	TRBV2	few	CASSGSGGAGTYEQYF	TGTGCCAGCAGTGGGAGCGGGGGGGCCGGGACCTACGAGCAGTACTTC
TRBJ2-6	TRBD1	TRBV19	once	CASSPGQARSGANVLTF	TGTGCCAGTAGCCCGGGACAGGCCCGCTCTGGGGCCAACGTCCTGACTTTC
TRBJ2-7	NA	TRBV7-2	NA	CASSLGGAAYEQYF	TGTGCCAGCAGCTTGGGTGGGGCTGCCTACGAGCAGTACTTC
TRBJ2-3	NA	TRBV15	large	CATSRLQGADTQYF	TGTGCCACCAGCAGACTACAGGGAGCAGATACGCAGTATTTT
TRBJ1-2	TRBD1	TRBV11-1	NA	CASSLEPDRERFF	TGTGCCAGCAGCCTAGAACCCGACAGGGAAAGGTTCTTC
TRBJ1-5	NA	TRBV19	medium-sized	CASNRADNQPQHF	TGTGCCAGTAACAGGGCGGATAATCAGCCCCAGCATTTT
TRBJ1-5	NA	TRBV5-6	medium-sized	CASSYFDQPQHF	TGTGCCAGCAGCTACTTTGATCAGCCCCAGCATTTT
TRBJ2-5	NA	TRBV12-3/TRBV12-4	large	CASSSSEGAGETQYF	TGTGCCAGCAGTTCCTCGGAGGGGGCGGGAGAGACCCAGTACTTC
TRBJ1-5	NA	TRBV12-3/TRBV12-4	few	CASSSSRPGEGGNQPQHF	TGTGCCAGCAGTTCAAGCAGGCCGGGAGAAGGAGGGAACCAGCCCCAGCATTTT